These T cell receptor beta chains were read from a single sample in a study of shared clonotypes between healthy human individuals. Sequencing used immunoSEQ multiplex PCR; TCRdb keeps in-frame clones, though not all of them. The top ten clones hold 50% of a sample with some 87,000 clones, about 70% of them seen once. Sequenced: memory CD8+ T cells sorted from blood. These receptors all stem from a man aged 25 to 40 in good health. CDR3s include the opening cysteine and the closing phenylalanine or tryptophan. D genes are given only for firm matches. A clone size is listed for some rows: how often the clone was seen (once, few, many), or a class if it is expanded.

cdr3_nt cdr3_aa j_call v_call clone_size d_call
TGTGCCAGCAGCCAGGCGGGGGACCAAGAGACCCAGTACTTC CASSQAGDQETQYF TRBJ2-5 TRBV11-3 . TRBD2
TGTGCCAGCAGTGAAAGCCGGGACAGGGAAGGTCTTGAAGCTTTCTTT CASSESRDREGLEAFF TRBJ1-1 TRBV25-1 few TRBD1
TGTGCCAGCAGTGAGCGCCAATATGGGGAGCTGTTTTTT CASSERQYGELFF TRBJ2-2 TRBV6-4 many .
TGTGCCAGCAGTGTTGGGCAGGGAGGGGAAAAACTGTTTTTT CASSVGQGGEKLFF TRBJ1-4 TRBV2 . .
TGTGCCAGCAGCTCCCGGTACAATGAGCAGTTCTTC CASSSRYNEQFF TRBJ2-1 TRBV11-2 . .
TGTGCCAGCAGTCCCCTAGCGGGAGCAGGCGAGCAGTACTTC CASSPLAGAGEQYF TRBJ2-7 TRBV6-5 many TRBD2
TGTGCCAGCAGCTGGACAGGGGATAGCTACGAGCAGTACTTC CASSWTGDSYEQYF TRBJ2-7 TRBV7-9 few TRBD1
TGTGCCAGCAGTTACTCGGAGCGCAATGAGCAGTTCTTC CASSYSERNEQFF TRBJ2-1 TRBV6-5 . .
TGTGCCAGCAGCCCCCGTCAGTCTCCGCACGAGCAGTACTTC CASSPRQSPHEQYF TRBJ2-7 TRBV9 few .
TGCAGCGCACAGGGGCATCTTCAGGACATTCAGTACTTC CSAQGHLQDIQYF TRBJ2-4 TRBV29-1 . TRBD1
TGTGCCAGCCAGTCTCTAGCAGCCTCCTACAATGAGCAGTTCTTC CASQSLAASYNEQFF TRBJ2-1 TRBV2 . .
TGTGCCAGCAGCCTGGGGTGGAGAACCAATGAGCAGTTCTTC CASSLGWRTNEQFF TRBJ2-1 TRBV27 . .
TGTGCCAGCAGCTTGCTAGCAGGGGATACGCAGTATTTT CASSLLAGDTQYF TRBJ2-3 TRBV11-3 . .
TGTGCCAGCTCACCGAGGCTAGCGGGCTCATGGGGCCCAGATACGCAGTATTTT CASSPRLAGSWGPDTQYF TRBJ2-3 TRBV18 . TRBD2
TGTGCCAGCAGCGGTAGACTAGCGTCATTCTACAATGAGCAGTTCTTC CASSGRLASFYNEQFF TRBJ2-1 TRBV14 . TRBD2
TGTGCCACCAGTAGACTCCGGGACAGTTCCTACGAGCAGTACTTC CATSRLRDSSYEQYF TRBJ2-7 TRBV15 . TRBD1